Below are 21 T cell receptor beta chains sequenced from a single sample in a study of blood T cells in healthy people across ages. A sample-barcoded 5' primer and a J-beta primer mix were used in a second PCR of about 7 to 12 cycles. TCRdb reprocessed the 5' RACE reads via MiXCR and lists one record per CDR3 protein. The data show around 1,800,000 distinct CDR3 sequences, around 42% seen once. Sequencing input: blood. These receptors were obtained from a human donor in good health.

This clonotype has a handful of counts. V gene TRBV4-3 combines with J gene TRBJ1-5, with 10 bases lining up with TRBD1. CDR1 LGHNA and CDR2 YSLEER come from the germline V gene. This CDR3 region has 16 residues. Trimming cost V 4 bases and J 2 bases; bases outside gene matches: 5. The CDR3: CASSPGTGAGNQPQHF. DNA of the CDR3: TGCGCCAGCAGCCCCGGGACAGGGGCCGGCAATCAGCCCCAGCATTTT.

This clonotype was counted a few times. This chain uses TRBV10-3 with TRBJ2-3; the match to TRBD1 covers 7 bases. Germline V gene data show CDR1 as ENHRY and CDR2 as SYGVKD. Trimming at V came to 5 bases and at J to 3 bases, leaving 5 bases not matched to a gene. The CDR3 runs 14 residues. The CDR3 loop reads CAISPGGTTDTQYF. CDR3 in DNA: TGTGCCATCAGTCCAGGGGGAACGACAGATACGCAGTATTTT.

This clonotype was recorded a few times. The V and J genes are TRBV6-2 or TRBV6-3 and TRBJ2-1, with 8 bases fitting TRBD2. CDR3 length: 19 amino acids. J lost 5 bases, V lost 0 bases, and 15 bases had no gene match. CDR1 and CDR2 (germline): MNHEY, SVGEGT. The CDR3 DNA is TGTGCCAGCAGTTACTCGTCCAGTGGAACGGGACTAGGAGACAATGAGCAGTTCTTC. Protein: CASSYSSSGTGLGDNEQFF.

The chain joins TRBV6-5 to TRBJ1-5; 7 nucleotides match TRBD1. The CDR3 loop spans 14 amino acids. Germline V gives CDR1 MNHEY, CDR2 SVGAGI. Trimming took 6 bases from V and 7 from J; bases not matched to a gene: 9. For the CDR3, the DNA is TGTGCCAGCAGCTCTACAGGGGATCGGCAGCCCCAGCATTTT. Translating it yields CASSSTGDRQPQHF.

The chain is built from TRBV12-3 or TRBV12-4 and TRBJ2-6; TRBD1 matches at 7 bases. CDR3 size: 16 residues. The V and J ends lost 5 bases and 4 bases, in that order; junction bases with no gene match: 8. CDR3 sequence (DNA): TGTGCCAGCAGTGGCAACAGGGGCCGAGGGGCCAACGTCCTGACTTTC. The encoded protein is CASSGNRGRGANVLTF.

Only a few counts were recorded for this clonotype. The chain has TRBV9 and TRBJ2-6; D unclear. Germline-derived CDR1 and CDR2 are SGDLS and YYNGEE. Trimming removed 0 bases at V and 0 bases at J, with 7 bases between. The CDR3 is 16 amino acids. CDR3 sequence reads: CASSVVPSSGANVLTF. DNA of the CDR3: TGTGCCAGCAGCGTAGTTCCCAGCTCTGGGGCCAACGTCCTGACTTTC.

This clonotype has more than one count but fewer than ten. The gene calls are TRBV20-1 and TRBJ2-3; tentatively, D is TRBD1 (5 bases). Looked up from germline, CDR1 is DFQATT and CDR2 is SNEGSKA (reference sequence). The V and J ends lost 3 bases and 5 bases respectively, with 12 bases between them. CDR3 length equals 13 residues. The CDR3: CSASGPGKDTQYF. CDR3 bases: TGCAGTGCTAGCGGACCAGGGAAAGATACGCAGTATTTT.

Only a few counts were recorded for this clonotype. The chain links TRBV6-2 or TRBV6-3 to TRBJ1-4; TRBD1 might be the D (5 bases). The CDR3 is 13 amino acids. The germline gives CDR1 MNHEY, CDR2 SVGEGT. V gave up 5 bases and J gave up 10 bases, with 14 bases separating them. The CDR3 reads CASSAEGYGKLFF. The CDR3 nucleotides read TGTGCCAGCAGTGCAGAGGGGTATGGAAAACTGTTTTTT.

This clonotype has just one count. The chain joins TRBV5-8 to TRBJ2-7, with TRBD1 matching over 10 bases. The better agreement between TRBJ2-5 and the DNA end casts doubt on the J call. The CDR3 loop spans 16 amino acids. Germline CDR1 SGHTS, CDR2 YDEGEE. The CDR3 bases are TGTGCCAGCAGCTTCCCACCCGGGACAGGGGAAGAGACCCAGTACTTC. Amino acids: CASSFPPGTGEETQYF.

This clonotype showed up just a few times. This sequence joins TRBV20-1 and TRBJ2-3; 8 bases fit TRBD2. The CDR3 loop spans 16 amino acids. With V trimmed by 3 bases and J by 2 bases, 10 bases remained unmatched. Per the germline V gene, CDR1 is DFQATT and CDR2 is SNEGSKA (reference sequence). In nucleotides, the CDR3 is TGCAGTGCTAGTTCAGCGGGGGCTACCCTCACAGATACGCAGTATTTT. It codes for CSASSAGATLTDTQYF.

CDR3 amino acids: CASSLTGGKSYGYTF. CDR3 coding DNA: TGCGCCAGCAGCCTAACAGGGGGCAAGAGCTATGGCTACACCTTC. The chain combines TRBV5-1 with TRBJ1-2; 9 nucleotides line up with TRBD1. The CDR3 has 15 residues. Germline trimming cut 4 bases from V and 4 bases from J; bases unmatched to any gene: 8. Germline CDR1 is SGHRS and CDR2 is YFSETQ. The full variable domain, its missing parts supplied by reference TRBV5-1 and TRBJ1-2, is KAGVTQTPRYLIKTRGQQVTLSCSPISGHRSVSWYQQTPGQGLQFLFEYFSETQRNKGNFPGRFSGRQFSNSRSEMNVSTLELGDSALYLCASSLTGGKSYGYTFGSGTRLTVV.

Details on this clonotype: One junction end disagrees with the germline gene, perhaps due to a read error. This rearrangement joins TRBV18 to TRBJ2-1; D tentatively fits TRBD1 or TRBD2 (5 bases each). The CDR3 consists of 14 residues. In germline, CDR1 is KGHSH, CDR2 LQKENI. The CDR3 loop reads CTSSPRDGSYEQFF. The CDR3 DNA reads as TGTACCAGCTCACCACGGGACGGCTCCTACGAGCAGTTCTTC.

This clonotype appeared many times. The chain has TRBV29-1 and TRBJ2-5, with D possibly TRBD2 on 6 matching bases. CDR3 length: 14 residues. Germline CDR1 is SQVTM and CDR2 is ANQGSEA. V was pared by 2 bases and J by 8 bases, with 18 bases between. CDR3 bases: TGCAGCGTTGAATTTGAGGGGAGGTCGGAAACCCAGTACTTC. Protein: CSVEFEGRSETQYF.

This chain uses TRBV7-2 with TRBJ1-4; D gene unclear. In germline, CDR1 is SGHTA, CDR2 FQGNSA. Trimming left V 2 bases short and J 6 bases short, with 10 bases between. The CDR3 spans 14 residues. CDR3 residues: CASSLSQVDEKLFF. CDR3 nucleotides: TGTGCCAGCAGCTTAAGCCAGGTCGATGAAAAACTGTTTTTT.

The sample holds a few counts of this clonotype. Its ends do not fully match the called genes, so a read error is possible. The chain couples TRBV7-7 to TRBJ2-1; 8 nucleotides agree with TRBD1. This CDR3 has 16 residues. Germline assignment: CDR1 SSHAT and CDR2 FNYEAQ (reference sequence). The CDR3, as DNA: TGTGCTAGCAGCCCCAGCCCGGACAGGGTCCCCAATGAGCAGTTCTTC. Translating gives CASSPSPDRVPNEQFF.

This rearrangement joins TRBV5-1 to TRBJ2-5; D may be TRBD2 (5 bases). Germline loops: CDR1 SGHRS, CDR2 YFSETQ. V lost 4 bases, J lost 2 bases, and 15 bases lay in between. The CDR3 extends over 15 amino acids. In nucleotides, the CDR3 is TGCGCCAGCAGCCGCGTAACTAGGCCTCAAGAGACCCAGTACTTC. This codes for CASSRVTRPQETQYF.

The CDR3 DNA reads TGCAGCACACATAAATATATCGGGCGCGGGGAGACCCAGTTCTTC. Protein: CSTHKYIGRGETQFF. The rearrangement links TRBV29-1 to TRBJ2-1, with D perhaps TRBD2 (6 bases). This CDR3 has 15 residues. Germline V gives CDR1 SQVTM, CDR2 ANQGSEA. V lost 8 bases and J 13 bases, leaving 30 bases between the germline ends.

V gene TRBV4-3 combines with J gene TRBJ1-2; 8 bases are shared with TRBD1. Trimming cost V 5 bases and J 2 bases; bases outside gene matches: 10. CDR1 and CDR2 (germline): LGHNA, YSLEER. The CDR3 runs 16 residues. CDR3 protein: CASSFEAGGPNYGYTF. The CDR3 bases are TGCGCCAGCAGCTTCGAGGCAGGGGGCCCAAACTATGGCTACACCTTC.

The table lists this clonotype with a few counts. The chain couples TRBV25-1 to TRBJ1-2; D unclear. This CDR3 is built from 14 residues. V lost 7 bases and J 3 bases, leaving 15 bases between the germline ends. Germline V gene data show CDR1 as MGHDK and CDR2 as SYGVNS. CDR3 region: CASTDGRGDYGYTF. CDR3 DNA: TGTGCCAGCACTGATGGTCGGGGAGACTATGGCTACACCTTC.

There are a few counts of this clonotype. This chain links TRBV7-2 with TRBJ1-2; D is uncertain. This CDR3 is 16 amino acids long. V dropped 3 bases and J dropped 0 bases, with 14 bases sitting between them. Germline-derived CDR1 and CDR2 are SGHTA and FQGNSA. CDR3 residues: CASSFGSFGPNYGYTF. CDR3 DNA: TGTGCCAGCAGCTTTGGAAGCTTCGGGCCTAACTATGGCTACACCTTC.

The gene calls are TRBV13 and TRBJ2-7; the match to TRBD2 covers 10 bases. Germline assignment: CDR1 PRHDT and CDR2 FYEKMQ (reference sequence). This CDR3 region has 16 residues. The junction had 10 bases not matched to a gene; V was cut back by 6 bases and J by 2 bases. The CDR3 region has the DNA TGTGCCAGCAGGAAAATAGCGGGGGGTACTACCTACGAGCAGTACTTC. This sequence encodes CASRKIAGGTTYEQYF.